Reported below is one T cell receptor beta chain. Its antigen is unknown. No qualities accompany the bases; no much larger clone lies one base away. The record originates from a study of Ad26.COV2.S vaccination and SARS-CoV-2 variants (dated by TCRdb to the early 2020s). A note on the overall study: Vaccine-arm donors came from COV1001, a multicentre, randomized, double-blind, placebo-controlled phase I-IIa trial of Ad26.COV2.S in healthy adults. Ad26.COV2.S was administered intramuscularly at 5 x 10^10 or 1 x 10^11 viral particles, either as a single shot or as two shots given 56 days apart. TCRbeta repertoire sequencing served as the tool for gauging how specific and how broad the SARS-CoV-2-reactive T cell receptors were following Ad26.COV2.S vaccination. A total of around 32 samples were included in the TCR-sequenced set, comprising approximately 20 Ad26.COV2.S vaccine recipients, 5 placebo recipients and 8 SARS-CoV-2 convalescent individuals. Trial participants were randomized into five groups of five: low-dose or high-dose Ad26.COV2.S given once or twice, or placebo on both occasions. Investigators remained blinded to trial group allocation during experiments and outcome assessment. What the study reported, not specific to this receptor: The authors noted that the TCR breadth and depth analyses may have underestimated total T cell responses. Comparing responses between vaccine doses or regimens was not something the study was powered to do. Higher spike-specific TCR breadth was observed in Ad26.COV2.S recipients than in placebo recipients (P = 0.0014). Comparable non-spike TCR breadth was observed between vaccine and placebo recipients, consistent with only spike being contained in the vaccine. After vaccination, spike-specific CD8+ and CD4+ T cell responses were reported to show substantial breadth.

This specimen's treatment or condition label, per the study, means: about 20 received Ad26.COV2.S at low or high dose, single or two shots; five or six received placebo; per-sample allocation not given. For vaccine and placebo recipients, repertoires were sequenced using samples collected on day 63 after the first injection. In Cohort 1b, fewer than 30 adults aged 18-55 years were enrolled at a single site in Boston, USA, between 29 July and 7 August 2020. As a vaccine, Ad26.COV2.S was a replication-incompetent adenovirus type 26 vector that expressed a prefusion-stabilized SARS-CoV-2 spike protein derived from the original Wuhan strain. The CDR3 runs 13 amino acids, cysteine and phenylalanine included. Only the CDR3 portion is preserved as DNA: 39 bases, with reading frame beginning at the first base. Trimming at the junction amounts to 3 bases on V and 6 bases on J, and the germline ends lie 9 bases apart. From a lookup of the germline V gene, CDR1 and CDR2 are MNHNS and SASEGT.

The immunoSEQ Assay was used to sequence TCRbeta CDR3 regions. After extraction, genomic DNA underwent amplification by bias-controlled multiplex PCR, followed by high-throughput sequencing. Per the original workflow: To quantify the absolute abundance of every unique TCRbeta CDR3 region, sequences were collapsed and filtered. T cell fraction was estimated by normalization of TCRbeta template counts to usable DNA, with usable DNA being measured through amplification of reference genes present in all nucleated cells. Repertoire TCRs were annotated as SARS-CoV-2-specific when V gene, CDR3 amino acid sequence and J gene were exactly matched to a known reactive TCR set. MIRA supplied the reference SARS-CoV-2 TCR set, which was filtered for enrichment in COVID-19-positive ImmuneCODE repertoires so that public or cross-reactive TCRs were removed. Using the MIRA antigens, annotated TCRs were further analysed by specific ORF or by position within an ORF. Breadth was defined as annotated unique rearrangements over total unique productive rearrangements; depth was the summed frequency of those rearrangements. Group comparisons of TCR breadth used two-sided Wilcoxon rank-sum tests. This immuneACCESS table, as held by TCRdb, lists in-frame sequences with V and J called but not all clones. Of the missing ones, under half trace to an unresolved V gene in checked studies; the others have no known cause. That table is the source of V, J and clone size, and D and trimming were worked out from the DNA. The sample contains about half a million clones, 80% to 90% of them found a single time. The top ten hold 1.7% of the sample.

This sequence originates from a person between 18 and 65 years old who received the Ad26.COV2.S COVID-19 vaccine or a placebo. The source material was peripheral blood, sampled in a trial of Ad26.COV2.S vaccine versus placebo. This receptor chain uses TRBV6-1 and TRBJ2-1, with no reliable assignment of the D segment. The sequence in DNA is TGTGCCAGCAGTGACAAGACCCGCAATGAGCAGTTCTTC. It translates to CASSDKTRNEQFF.